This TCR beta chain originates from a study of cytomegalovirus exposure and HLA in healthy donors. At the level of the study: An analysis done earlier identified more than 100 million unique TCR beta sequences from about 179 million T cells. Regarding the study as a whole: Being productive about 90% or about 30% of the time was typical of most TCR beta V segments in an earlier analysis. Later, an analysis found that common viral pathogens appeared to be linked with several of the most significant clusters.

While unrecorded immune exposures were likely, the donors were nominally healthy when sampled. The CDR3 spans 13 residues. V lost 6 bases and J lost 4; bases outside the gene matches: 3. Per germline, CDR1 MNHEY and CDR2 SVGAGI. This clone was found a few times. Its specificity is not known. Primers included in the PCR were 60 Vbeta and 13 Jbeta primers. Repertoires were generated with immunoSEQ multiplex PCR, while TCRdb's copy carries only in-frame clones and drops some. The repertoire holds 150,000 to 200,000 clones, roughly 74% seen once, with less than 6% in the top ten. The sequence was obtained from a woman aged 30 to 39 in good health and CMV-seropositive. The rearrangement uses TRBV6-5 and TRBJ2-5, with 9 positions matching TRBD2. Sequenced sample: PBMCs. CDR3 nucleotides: TGTGCCAGCAGGGAAGCGGGAGGAGAGACCCAGTACTTC. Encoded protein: CASREAGGETQYF.